The 24 T cell receptor beta chains reported below all come from one sample, sequenced in a study of CD4 T cells in relation to SARS-CoV-2 and coronaviruses (dated by TCRdb to the early 2020s). CD4+ T cells from unexposed donors were collected before the COVID-19 pandemic (2011-2018). Receptors were amplified or captured by the immunoSEQ multiplex PCR assay. This is the immuneACCESS table as TCRdb keeps it, with only in-frame sequences that have V and J called. A part of the clones is gone; compared with another copy, unresolved V genes explain less than half, and the rest is unexplained. The sample contains 55,000 to 70,000 clones, 80% to 95% of them found a single time. The ten most abundant clones make up approximately 0.2% of the sample. What was sequenced was naive CD4+ T cells from PBMCs. The cell subset or site label for this specimen denotes: naive CD4+ T cells isolated by negative enrichment. All receptors come from a human donor in good health.

The chain couples TRBV7-3 to TRBJ2-2; 12 nucleotides match TRBD2. CDR3 length: 16 amino acids. The germline V gene encodes CDR1 SGHTA and CDR2 FQGTGA. With 5 bases clipped from V and 8 bases from J, the junction kept 9 bases outside the gene matches. The CDR3 sequence is CASSQAGLAGTGELFF. CDR3 DNA: TGTGCCAGCAGCCAAGCCGGACTAGCGGGGACGGGGGAGCTGTTTTTT. Combining the CDR3 with reference TRBV7-3 and TRBJ2-2 gives the whole variable domain GAGVSQTPSNKVTEKGKYVELRCDPISGHTALYWYRQSLGQGPEFLIYFQGTGAADDSGLPNDRFFAVRPEGSVSTLKIQRTERGDSAVYLCASSQAGLAGTGELFFGEGSRLTVL.

This chain uses TRBV4-3 with TRBJ2-7; perhaps D is TRBD1 or TRBD2 (5 bases each). Trimming pared 1 base from V and 3 bases from J, leaving 13 bases between. There are 15 residues in the CDR3. The germline V gene has CDR1 LGHNA and CDR2 YSLEER. This CDR3 is CASSQGSGARYEQYF. CDR3 nucleotides: TGCGCCAGCAGCCAAGGGTCCGGGGCTCGCTACGAGCAGTACTTC.

The chain combines TRBV3-1 (or the pseudogene TRBV3-2) with TRBJ1-3; TRBD1 matches at 7 bases. There are 17 residues in the CDR3. Per germline, CDR1 LGHDT and CDR2 YNNKEL (reference sequence). V gave up 3 bases and J gave up 3 bases; unmatched junction bases: 11. CDR3 in amino acids: CASSQPKGAECGNTIYF. The CDR3 DNA sequence: TGTGCCAGCAGCCAGCCGAAGGGGGCCGAATGTGGAAACACCATATATTTT.

The chain links TRBV19 to TRBJ2-5; 7 bases align to TRBD1. The germline V gene encodes CDR1 LNHDA and CDR2 SQIVND (reference sequence). The CDR3 is made up of 13 amino acids. V lost 9 bases, J lost 1 base, and 5 bases stayed unmatched. The CDR3 sequence: CARLTGTQETQYF. In DNA, the CDR3 is TGTGCCAGGTTGACAGGGACCCAAGAGACCCAGTACTTC.

Here the CDR3 reads CASSLVRFGTNYGYTF. DNA for the CDR3: TGTGCCAGCAGTTTAGTTCGGTTCGGCACTAACTATGGCTACACCTTC. V usage is TRBV28 and J usage is TRBJ1-2; D not certain. The CDR3 loop spans 16 amino acids. The germline V gene has CDR1 MDHEN and CDR2 SYDVKM. V dropped 2 bases and J dropped 0 bases, with 13 bases sitting between them.

The gene calls are TRBV3-1 (or the pseudogene TRBV3-2) and TRBJ2-7; 8 bases are a match to TRBD2. The V segment lost 4 bases and the J segment 3 bases; nucleotides outside the gene matches: 8. Germline V gene lookup returns CDR1 LGHDT and CDR2 YNNKEL (reference sequence). CDR3 length: 15 residues. Here the CDR3 reads CASSRGTSGGYEQYF. Written as DNA, the CDR3 is TGTGCCAGCAGCCGCGGGACCAGCGGGGGCTACGAGCAGTACTTC.

This CDR3 reads CASRFGLAGNNEQFF. The CDR3 region has the DNA TGTGCCAGCAGGTTCGGTCTAGCGGGTAACAATGAGCAGTTCTTC. The gene calls are TRBV5-4 and TRBJ2-1, with 8 bases identical to TRBD2. The ends lost 5 bases at V and 5 bases at J; junction bases unmatched: 9. In germline, CDR1 is SGHNT, CDR2 YYREEE (reference sequence). The CDR3 consists of 15 residues.

CDR3 bases: TGTGCCAGCAGCCAAGAGCCATCGGACCCCGACGGGGAGACCCAGTACTTC. This sequence encodes CASSQEPSDPDGETQYF. This chain uses TRBV3-1 (or the pseudogene TRBV3-2) with TRBJ2-5; D is unclear. Germline assignment: CDR1 LGHDT and CDR2 YNNKEL (reference sequence). The CDR3 spans 17 residues. The V and J ends lost 0 bases and 5 bases respectively, with 19 bases between them.

This chain joins TRBV5-1 and TRBJ2-2; TRBD2 matches at 8 bases. This CDR3 spans 15 amino acids. The germline gives CDR1 SGHRS, CDR2 YFSETQ. The V and J ends lost 5 bases and 6 bases, in that order; junction bases with no gene match: 9. The CDR3 nucleotides are TGCGCCAGCAGGCCCGGGACTAGTCCCGCCGGGGAGCTGTTTTTT. As protein: CASRPGTSPAGELFF.

The CDR3 is CASSPRQGYGYTF. The CDR3 DNA reads as TGTGCCAGCAGCCCCCGACAGGGGTATGGCTACACCTTC. V usage is TRBV12-3 or TRBV12-4 and J usage is TRBJ1-2; 8 bases align to TRBD1. J was trimmed by 5 bases and V by 6 bases; bases with no gene match: 5. The CDR3 covers 13 residues.

The CDR3 sequence is CASSHPGLAGSKETQYF. The CDR3 nucleotides are TGTGCCAGCAGCCACCCCGGGCTAGCGGGTTCAAAAGAGACCCAGTACTTC. The chain links TRBV3-1 (or the pseudogene TRBV3-2) to TRBJ2-5; TRBD2 matches 8 bases. Trimming took 3 bases from V and 3 from J; bases not matched to a gene: 12. This CDR3 comprises 17 residues. CDR1 is LGHDT, CDR2 YNNKEL, per germline (reference sequence).

This chain connects TRBV29-1 to TRBJ2-7, with 9 bases matching TRBD1. Germline lookup yields CDR1 SQVTM and CDR2 ANQGSEA. Trimming removed 5 bases from V and 4 bases from J; junction bases left unmatched: 6. CDR3 size: 13 residues. CDR3 region: CSVTGTGTYEQYF. The DNA of the CDR3 is TGCAGCGTTACCGGGACAGGGACTTACGAGCAGTACTTC.

This chain joins TRBV24-1 and TRBJ2-1, with a weak D call TRBD1 (6 bases). V lost 4 bases to trimming and J lost 6 bases, with 15 bases between them. The germline V gene encodes CDR1 KGHDR and CDR2 SFDVKD. The CDR3 has 15 residues. CDR3 sequence: CATSETGLGINEQFF. CDR3 coding DNA: TGTGCCACCAGTGAGACAGGACTGGGGATCAATGAGCAGTTCTTC.

This chain's CDR3 is CASSPRGSSGANVLTF. CDR3 in DNA: TGTGCCAGCTCACCACGCGGGTCCTCTGGGGCCAACGTCCTGACTTTC. The genes are TRBV18 and TRBJ2-6; perhaps TRBD2 as D (5 bases). Trimming shortened V by 1 base and J by 0 bases, and 7 bases separated the two germline ends. The CDR3 spans 16 residues. The germline CDR1 and CDR2 sequences are KGHSH and LQKENI.

For the CDR3, the DNA is TGTGCCAGCAGCAAGGAGGGGGCTGAAGCTTTCTTT. This codes for CASSKEGAEAFF. The V call is TRBV21-1, the J call TRBJ1-1. TRBV21-1 is labeled a pseudogene. CDR3 size: 12 residues.

The chain uses TRBV5-4 and TRBJ2-7; 8 positions agree with TRBD2. Germline CDR1 is SGHNT and CDR2 is YYREEE (reference sequence). After removal of 3 bases from V and 4 bases from J, the junction contained 12 bases not matched to a gene. The CDR3 has 16 amino acids. The CDR3 nucleotides read TGTGCCAGCAGCTCCCCCAATGTAGCGGGAAGGTACGAGCAGTACTTC. This translates into CASSSPNVAGRYEQYF.

The V and J genes are TRBV3-1 (or the pseudogene TRBV3-2) and TRBJ1-1, with 8 bases fitting TRBD1. With V trimmed by 8 bases and J by 6 bases, 8 bases remained unmatched. CDR3 length: 13 residues. Germline V gene lookup returns CDR1 LGHDT and CDR2 YNNKEL (reference sequence). CDR3 bases: TGTGCCAGCGGACAGGGATTTCAGGCTGAAGCTTTCTTT. As protein: CASGQGFQAEAFF.

This chain uses TRBV28 with TRBJ2-2; unclear D gene. V was clipped by 7 bases and J by 3 bases, with 6 bases between them. Germline V gene data show CDR1 as MDHEN and CDR2 as SYDVKM. The CDR3 length is 12 residues. The CDR3 here is CASTFDTGELFF. CDR3 nucleotides: TGTGCCAGCACCTTCGACACCGGGGAGCTGTTTTTT.

V is TRBV5-1 and J is TRBJ2-7; TRBD2 matches 7 bases. The CDR3 loop spans 16 amino acids. V trimming: 3 bases; J trimming: 3 bases; junction bases outside the gene matches: 12. The germline CDR1 and CDR2 sequences are SGHRS and YFSETQ. CDR3 protein: CASSSSPGRTSYEQYF. CDR3 in DNA: TGCGCCAGCAGCTCGTCACCGGGACGGACTAGCTACGAGCAGTACTTC.

The gene calls are TRBV10-3 and TRBJ2-3; possibly TRBD1 for D (8 bases). V lost 6 bases, J lost 4 bases, and 14 bases lay in between. This CDR3 is 14 amino acids long. CDR1 and CDR2 from the germline V gene are ENHRY and SYGVKD. The CDR3 DNA sequence: TGTGCCATCAGGCTACAGGGGGGGGCAGATACGCAGTATTTT. The encoded protein is CAIRLQGGADTQYF.

The rearrangement joins TRBV11-2 to TRBJ2-5, with D hard to call. V gave up 6 bases and J gave up 5 bases, with 10 bases separating them. From germline, CDR1 is SGHAT and CDR2 FQNNGV. This CDR3 is 12 amino acids long. CDR3 loop: CASSNERETQYF. The CDR3 DNA is TGTGCCAGCAGTAATGAACGGGAGACCCAGTACTTC.

The genes are TRBV6-5 and TRBJ1-1; D is perhaps TRBD1 (5 bases). V dropped 5 bases and J dropped 1 base, with 8 bases sitting between them. Germline loops: CDR1 MNHEY, CDR2 SVGAGI. The CDR3 covers 13 residues. CDR3 region: CASSRTGNTEAFF. As DNA, the CDR3 is TGTGCCAGCAGTCGTACAGGGAACACTGAAGCTTTCTTT.

CDR3 DNA sequence: TGTGCCAGCAGCTTAGCGGGGCGGGTCTCTGGGGCCAACGTCCTGACTTTC. This encodes CASSLAGRVSGANVLTF. The V gene is TRBV7-9, the J gene TRBJ2-6, with D possibly being TRBD1 or TRBD2 (5 bases each). Germline CDR1 and CDR2: SEHNR and FQNEAQ (reference sequence). V gave up 0 bases and J gave up 0 bases, with 9 bases separating them. This CDR3 contains 17 residues.

As for this clone: The sample has other DNA sequences that encode this CDR3 too. CDR3 protein: CASSLPGPEAFF. DNA of the CDR3: TGCGCCAGCAGCTTGCCGGGTCCTGAAGCTTTCTTT. The V call is TRBV5-1, the J call TRBJ1-1; D remains ambiguous. The V and J ends lost 1 base and 6 bases respectively, with 7 bases between them. The CDR3 loop spans 12 amino acids. CDR1 is SGHRS and CDR2 is YFSETQ in the germline V gene.